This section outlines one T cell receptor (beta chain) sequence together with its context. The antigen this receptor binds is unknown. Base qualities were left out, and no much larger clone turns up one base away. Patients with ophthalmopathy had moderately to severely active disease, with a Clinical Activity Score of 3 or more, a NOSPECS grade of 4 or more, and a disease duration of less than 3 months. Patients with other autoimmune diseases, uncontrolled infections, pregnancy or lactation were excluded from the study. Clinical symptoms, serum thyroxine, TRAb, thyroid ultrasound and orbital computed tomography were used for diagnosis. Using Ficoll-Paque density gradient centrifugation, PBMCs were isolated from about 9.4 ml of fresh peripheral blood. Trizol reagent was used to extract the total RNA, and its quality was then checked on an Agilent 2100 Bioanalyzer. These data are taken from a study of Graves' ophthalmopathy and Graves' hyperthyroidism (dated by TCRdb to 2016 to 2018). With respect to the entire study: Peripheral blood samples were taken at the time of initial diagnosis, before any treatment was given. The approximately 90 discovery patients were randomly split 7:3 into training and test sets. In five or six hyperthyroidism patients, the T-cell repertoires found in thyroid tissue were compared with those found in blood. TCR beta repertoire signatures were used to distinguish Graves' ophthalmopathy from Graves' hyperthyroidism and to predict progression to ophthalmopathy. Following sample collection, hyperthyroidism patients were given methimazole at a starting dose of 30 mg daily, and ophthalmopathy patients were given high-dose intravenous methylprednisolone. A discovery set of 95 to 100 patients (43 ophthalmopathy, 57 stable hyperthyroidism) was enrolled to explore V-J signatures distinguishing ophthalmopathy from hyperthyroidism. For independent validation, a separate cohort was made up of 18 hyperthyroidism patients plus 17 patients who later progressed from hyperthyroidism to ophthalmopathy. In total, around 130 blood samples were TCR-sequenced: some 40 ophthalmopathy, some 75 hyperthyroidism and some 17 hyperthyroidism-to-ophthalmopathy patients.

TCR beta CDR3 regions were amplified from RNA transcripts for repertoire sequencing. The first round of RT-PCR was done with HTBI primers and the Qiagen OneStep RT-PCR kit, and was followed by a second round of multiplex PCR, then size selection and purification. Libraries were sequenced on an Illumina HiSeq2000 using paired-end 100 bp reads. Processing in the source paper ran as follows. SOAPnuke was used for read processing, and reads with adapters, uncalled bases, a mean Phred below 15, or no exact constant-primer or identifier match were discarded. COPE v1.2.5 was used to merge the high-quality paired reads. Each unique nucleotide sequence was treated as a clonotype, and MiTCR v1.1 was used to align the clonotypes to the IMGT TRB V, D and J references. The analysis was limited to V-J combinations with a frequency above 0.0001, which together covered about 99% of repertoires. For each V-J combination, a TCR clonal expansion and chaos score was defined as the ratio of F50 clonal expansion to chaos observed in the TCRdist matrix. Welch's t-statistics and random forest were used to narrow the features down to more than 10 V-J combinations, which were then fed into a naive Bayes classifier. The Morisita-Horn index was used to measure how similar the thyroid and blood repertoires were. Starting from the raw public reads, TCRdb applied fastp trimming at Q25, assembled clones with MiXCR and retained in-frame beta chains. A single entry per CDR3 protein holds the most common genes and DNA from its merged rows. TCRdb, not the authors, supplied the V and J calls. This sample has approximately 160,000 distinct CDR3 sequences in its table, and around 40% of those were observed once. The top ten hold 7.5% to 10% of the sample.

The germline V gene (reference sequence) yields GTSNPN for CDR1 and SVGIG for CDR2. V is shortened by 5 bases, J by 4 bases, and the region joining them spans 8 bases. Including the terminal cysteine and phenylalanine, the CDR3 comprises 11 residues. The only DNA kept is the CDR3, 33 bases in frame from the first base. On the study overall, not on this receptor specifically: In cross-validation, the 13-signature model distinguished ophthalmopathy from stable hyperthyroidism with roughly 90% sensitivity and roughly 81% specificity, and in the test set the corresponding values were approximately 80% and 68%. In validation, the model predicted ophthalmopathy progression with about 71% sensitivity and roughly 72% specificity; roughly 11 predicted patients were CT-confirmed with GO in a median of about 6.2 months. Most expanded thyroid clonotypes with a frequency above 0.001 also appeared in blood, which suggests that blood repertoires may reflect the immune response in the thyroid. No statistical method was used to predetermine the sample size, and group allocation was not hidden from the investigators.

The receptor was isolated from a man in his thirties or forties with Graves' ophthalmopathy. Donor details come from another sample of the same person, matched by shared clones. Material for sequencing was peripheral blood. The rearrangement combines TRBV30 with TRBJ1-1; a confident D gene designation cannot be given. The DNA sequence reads TGTGCCTGGCGATATGGCACTGAAGCTTTCTTT. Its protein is CAWRYGTEAFF.